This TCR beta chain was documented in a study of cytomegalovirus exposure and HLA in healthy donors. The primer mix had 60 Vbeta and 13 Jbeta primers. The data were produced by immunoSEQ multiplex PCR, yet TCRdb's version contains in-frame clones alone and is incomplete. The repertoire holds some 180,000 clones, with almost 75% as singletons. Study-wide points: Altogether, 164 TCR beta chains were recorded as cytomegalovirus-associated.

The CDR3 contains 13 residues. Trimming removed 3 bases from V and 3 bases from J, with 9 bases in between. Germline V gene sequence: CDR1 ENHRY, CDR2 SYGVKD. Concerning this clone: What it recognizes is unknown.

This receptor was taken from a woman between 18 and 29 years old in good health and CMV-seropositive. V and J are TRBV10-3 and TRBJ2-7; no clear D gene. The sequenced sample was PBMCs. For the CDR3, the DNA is TGTGCCATCAGTGAACAACAGAGCTACGAGCAGTACTTC. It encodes CAISEQQSYEQYF.